This TCR beta chain was retrieved from a study of immune evolution from preneoplasia to lung adenocarcinoma. Study details: HLA loss of heterozygosity: roughly 7.5% AIS, approximately 15% MIA, about 35% ADC, none AAH.

Sequencing used immunoSEQ multiplex PCR; TCRdb keeps in-frame clones, though not all of them. The sample yields several thousand clones, roughly 82% seen once. Nucleic acids came from premalignant or tumor cells enriched by macro-dissection. Germline assignment: CDR1 SGHRS and CDR2 YFSETQ. Trimming left V 2 bases short and J 5 bases short, with 12 bases between. This CDR3 has 14 amino acids. The sequence derives from a person aged 55 to 79 with lung adenocarcinoma. Sequencing was carried out using FFPE lung adenocarcinoma in situ tissue. The V call is TRBV5-1, the J call TRBJ2-3; D is undetermined. The CDR3 bases are TGCGCCAGCAGCTTCGACTGGCGCCTAGATACGCAGTATTTT. Its translation: CASSFDWRLDTQYF.